This T cell receptor beta chain was sequenced for a study of blood T cell repertoires in COVID-19. Germline CDR1 is LNHDA and CDR2 is SQIVND (reference sequence). CDR3 length: 14 residues. The V and J ends lost 6 bases and 6 bases, in that order; junction bases with no gene match: 8. The assay was immunoSEQ multiplex PCR, and TCRdb's table has in-frame clones only and misses some. This sample carries 100,000 to 150,000 clones, more than 70% of them seen once, and the ten largest clones take about 5.4%. The clonotype comes from a human donor in a cohort sampled during active COVID-19. The specimen sequenced was peripheral blood. V is TRBV19 and J is TRBJ1-2; 9 nucleotides align to TRBD1. The CDR3, as DNA: TGTGCCAGTAGGAAAACAGGGGGCAGGGATGGCTACACCTTC. Protein: CASRKTGGRDGYTF.